Following are 21 T cell receptor beta chains from one sample sequenced in a study of blood T cell repertoires in COVID-19. Measured with immunoSEQ multiplex PCR; TCRdb has only the in-frame clones, and not every one. This sample has hundreds of thousands of clones, with 80% to 90% found just once. Sequenced input: PBMCs or T cells enriched from blood (not recorded which). Source of these receptors: a woman aged 25 to 39 who had been exposed to COVID-19.

J is TRBJ1-1 and V is TRBV5-4; D gene uncertain. Trimming stripped 3 bases from V and 1 base from J, with 10 bases between. CDR3 length: 14 residues. Per the germline V gene, CDR1 is SGHNT and CDR2 is YYREEE (reference sequence). In DNA, the CDR3 is TGTGCCAGCAGCTCACACCAATCGAACACTGAAGCTTTCTTT. Translation: CASSSHQSNTEAFF. Full variable domain (missing parts from reference TRBV5-4 and TRBJ1-1): ETGVTQSPTHLIKTRGQQVTLRCSSQSGHNTVSWYQQALGQGPQFIFQYYREEENGRGNFPPRFSGLQFPNYSSELNVNALELDDSALYLCASSSHQSNTEAFFGQGTRLTVV.

The V call is TRBV2, the J call TRBJ1-2, with 7 positions matching TRBD1. In germline, CDR1 is SNHLY, CDR2 FYNNEI. After removal of 7 bases from V and 8 bases from J, the junction contained 10 bases not matched to a gene. The CDR3 extends over 13 amino acids. CDR3 sequence: CASTADRTGGYTF. The DNA for the CDR3 is TGTGCCAGCACCGCGGACAGGACCGGCGGCTACACCTTC.

The chain has TRBV2 and TRBJ1-5, with D hard to call. The V end lost 0 bases, the J end lost 4 bases, and 7 bases lay between the germline ends. Germline assignment: CDR1 SNHLY and CDR2 FYNNEI. The CDR3 runs to 14 residues. This chain's CDR3 is CASSEARVNQPQHF. The CDR3 DNA follows: TGTGCCAGCAGTGAAGCGCGAGTTAATCAGCCCCAGCATTTT.

The genes are TRBV7-6 and TRBJ2-2, with D maybe TRBD2 (5 bases). Deletions cut 2 bases from V and 4 bases from J, with 14 bases between. The germline gives CDR1 SGHVS, CDR2 FNYEAQ. This CDR3 comprises 16 residues. The CDR3 nucleotides are TGTGCCAGCAGCTTAAGCTCCCCTGGAGGCACCGGGGAGCTGTTTTTT. Translating gives CASSLSSPGGTGELFF.

The gene calls are TRBV5-6 and TRBJ1-2, with TRBD1 matching 8 bases. After removal of 0 bases from V and 4 bases from J, the junction contained 2 bases not matched to a gene. This CDR3 spans 14 amino acids. Germline values: CDR1 SGHDT, CDR2 YYEEEE. The CDR3 here is CASSLGTGPYGYTF. As DNA, the CDR3 is TGTGCCAGCAGCTTGGGGACAGGGCCCTATGGCTACACCTTC.

V gene TRBV11-2 combines with J gene TRBJ1-1; maybe TRBD1 (5 bases). CDR1 SGHAT and CDR2 FQNNGV come from the germline V gene. V lost 10 bases and J lost 4, with 16 bases in between. The CDR3 has 13 residues. CDR3 sequence (DNA): TGTGCCACGGGGTGGGGGGTAGGCACTGAAGCTTTCTTT. It is translated as CATGWGVGTEAFF. The variable domain in full, completed from reference TRBV11-2 and TRBJ1-1, reads EAGVAQSPRYKIIEKRQSVAFWCNPISGHATLYWYQQILGQGPKLLIQFQNNGVVDDSQLPKDRFSAERLKGVDSTLKIQPAKLEDSAVYLCATGWGVGTEAFFGQGTRLTVV.

A few counts support this clone. V gene TRBV6-5 combines with J gene TRBJ2-3; 9 bases are shared with TRBD2. From germline, CDR1 is MNHEY and CDR2 SVGAGI. After removal of 10 bases from V and 6 bases from J, the junction contained 14 bases not matched to a gene. The CDR3 spans 15 residues. CDR3 DNA sequence: TGTGCCAACCTAGCGGGGACATCATCGGTGGATACGCAGTATTTT. Translated, it gives CANLAGTSSVDTQYF.

The chain has TRBV5-5 and TRBJ1-1, with 7 bases aligning to TRBD1. The trim removed 0 bases at V and 3 bases at J, leaving 2 bases unmatched. This CDR3 is 14 amino acids long. CDR1 is SGHKS and CDR2 is YYEKEE in the germline V gene (reference sequence). The CDR3 here is CASSLEGAYTEAFF. The CDR3 region has the DNA TGTGCCAGCAGCTTGGAGGGGGCGTACACTGAAGCTTTCTTT.

This clone appeared a single time. This chain uses TRBV5-4 with TRBJ2-2; TRBD2 matches 9 bases. Germline CDR1 reads SGHNT; CDR2 reads YYREEE (reference sequence). This CDR3 spans 13 amino acids. J lost 4 bases, V lost 5 bases, and 0 bases had no gene match. CDR3: CASSSGSTGELFF. The CDR3 bases are TGTGCCAGCAGTAGCGGGAGCACCGGGGAGCTGTTTTTT.

V usage is TRBV5-8 and J usage is TRBJ2-7, with TRBD1 matching 11 bases. V shed 4 bases and J 3 bases; nucleotides not matched to a gene: 9. This CDR3 has 16 amino acids. Looked up from germline, CDR1 is SGHTS and CDR2 is YDEGEE. The CDR3 nucleotides read TGTGCCAGCAGCGCTGGGACAGGGGGAATTATCTACGAGCAGTACTTC. This translates into CASSAGTGGIIYEQYF.

A few counts support this clone. J is TRBJ1-5 and V is TRBV11-2, with D uncertain. Germline CDR1 reads SGHAT; CDR2 reads FQNNGV. With 2 bases removed from V and 7 bases from J, the gap between germline ends came to 12 bases. The CDR3 consists of 14 residues. The CDR3 here is CASSLYEGDQPQHF. CDR3 nucleotide sequence: TGTGCCAGCAGCTTATACGAGGGAGACCAGCCCCAGCATTTT.

The genes are TRBV19 and TRBJ1-2, with D unresolved. Germline V gives CDR1 LNHDA, CDR2 SQIVND (reference sequence). Between the trimmed V and J ends, which lost 3 bases and 8 bases, there was a span of 19 bases. CDR3 size: 15 residues. In DNA, the CDR3 is TGTGCCAGTAGTATCGATCCGGCGGAATGGTGGGGCTACACCTTC. Translating gives CASSIDPAEWWGYTF.

V is TRBV3-1 (or the pseudogene TRBV3-2) and J is TRBJ1-2, with D unresolved. With 1 base removed from V and 8 bases from J, the gap between germline ends came to 11 bases. CDR1 is LGHDT and CDR2 is YNNKEL in the germline V gene (reference sequence). This CDR3 region has 13 residues. The CDR3 sequence: CASSQGLDLGYTF. The CDR3 nucleotides read TGTGCCAGCAGCCAAGGTCTAGATCTGGGCTACACCTTC.

CDR3 sequence: CASSLKSGGGGYGYTF. In DNA, the CDR3 is TGTGCCAGCAGCTTAAAGAGTGGAGGGGGCGGGTATGGCTACACCTTC. This chain uses TRBV7-2 with TRBJ1-2, with 7 positions matching TRBD1. The CDR3 loop spans 16 amino acids. J lost 5 bases, V lost 2 bases, and 11 bases had no gene match. The germline gives CDR1 SGHTA, CDR2 FQGNSA. The full variable domain, its missing parts supplied by reference TRBV7-2 and TRBJ1-2, is GAGVSQSPSNKVTEKGKDVELRCDPISGHTALYWYRQSLGQGLEFLIYFQGNSAPDKSGLPSDRFSAERTGGSVSTLTIQRTQQEDSAVYLCASSLKSGGGGYGYTFGSGTRLTVV.

This chain joins TRBV6-5 and TRBJ2-3, with 8 bases that match TRBD2. The germline CDR1 and CDR2 sequences are MNHEY and SVGAGI. V gave up 3 bases and J gave up 4 bases; unmatched junction bases: 9. The CDR3 is made up of 16 amino acids. The CDR3 DNA follows: TGTGCCAGCAGTTATCCCTCTGGCGGGGGGCCAGATACGCAGTATTTT. Protein: CASSYPSGGGPDTQYF.

The rearrangement joins TRBV21-1 to TRBJ1-1; no DNA check was done on the table's D call, TRBD1. TRBV21-1 constitutes a pseudogene. CDR3 length: 15 residues. The CDR3 here is CATSSRDTLNTEAFF. CDR3 nucleotides: TGTGCCACCAGCTCCCGGGACACCCTGAACACTGAAGCTTTCTTT.

The V gene is TRBV29-1, the J gene TRBJ1-1; possibly TRBD1 for D (5 bases). V was pared by 8 bases and J by 3 bases, with 13 bases between. This CDR3 has 12 residues. Germline assignment: CDR1 SQVTM and CDR2 ANQGSEA. DNA of the CDR3: TGCAGCTCATCCCAAGGGGACACTGAAGCTTTCTTT. Amino acid sequence: CSSSQGDTEAFF.

This chain joins TRBV7-2 and TRBJ1-5; TRBD1 matches 10 bases. Germline V gene lookup returns CDR1 SGHTA and CDR2 FQGNSA. This CDR3 is 16 amino acids long. Trimming removed 8 bases from V and 7 bases from J; junction bases left unmatched: 14. Written as DNA, the CDR3 is TGTGCCAGCGCCGACCCCGGGACAGGGGTTGTGCAGCCCCAGCATTTT. As protein: CASADPGTGVVQPQHF.

This clone occurred a few times. The chain links TRBV11-2 to TRBJ2-5; possibly TRBD1 for D (6 bases). The CDR3 loop spans 16 amino acids. Trimming took 2 bases from V and 5 from J, leaving 18 bases between them. Germline V lookup: CDR1 SGHAT, CDR2 FQNNGV. This CDR3 reads CASSLNGGYGSETQYF. The CDR3 bases are TGTGCCAGCAGCTTAAATGGGGGCTATGGGAGTGAGACCCAGTACTTC.

This sequence joins TRBV9 and TRBJ2-1; tentative D call: TRBD1 (5 bases). The V and J ends lost 0 bases and 7 bases respectively, with 11 bases between them. The CDR3 is 14 residues long. Germline CDR1 SGDLS, CDR2 YYNGEE. CDR3 coding DNA: TGTGCCAGCAGCGTAGAAATGGGGCTGAATGAGCAGTTCTTC. It encodes CASSVEMGLNEQFF.

The chain links TRBV5-3 to TRBJ1-1; 7 bases are shared with TRBD1. TRBV5-3 counts as an open reading frame of uncertain function. This CDR3 contains 15 residues. V trimming: 3 bases; J trimming: 3 bases; junction bases outside the gene matches: 8. The CDR3 is CARSSLTGWDTEAFF. The CDR3 DNA reads as TGTGCCAGAAGCTCACTGACAGGGTGGGACACTGAAGCTTTCTTT.